This T cell receptor (beta chain) is drawn from a study of shared T cell receptors in the human thymus (dated by TCRdb to about 2021). At the level of the whole study: The study examined how self-reactive, shared T-cell receptor alpha chains are generated in the human thymus.

Library creation used the immunoSEQ multiplex PCR assay. TCRdb took over this immuneACCESS table, retaining in-frame rearrangements with V and J assigned. Such tables are incomplete; in checked studies, under half of the missing clones stem from an unresolved V gene, and the remainder is unexplained. For this sample the table gives 700,000 or so clones, of which around 85% were detected only once. Around 0.0099% of the sample is held by the ten biggest clonotypes. The CDR3 sequence holds 12 residues, the cysteine and phenylalanine included. The DNA shown is the 36-base CDR3, in frame from base 1. The V and J ends are trimmed by 2 bases and 3 bases, leaving 5 bases between them. CDR1 and CDR2 were assigned from the germline V gene (reference sequence) as SEHNR and FQNEAQ. As to this clone: Its binding antigen is unknown. Per-base qualities were not stored, and no clone one base away is much larger. Other DNA sequences within the sample encode an identical CDR3.

This sample was also put to use in a study of human thymus T cells. Per that second paper: Immunologically healthy infants undergoing open corrective cardiac surgery for congenital heart defects in Finland were used as donors. The thymus tissue came from surgical resects taken out during corrective cardiac surgery. Usage of V and J gene segments appeared to be biased in both the thymic and the peripheral blood repertoires. The related research found that thymic TCR repertoires overlapped highly between unrelated individuals. The study described the TCR alpha and beta repertoires in fewer than 10 infant thymus samples and a handful of matching peripheral blood samples. The infant donors were roughly 7 to 250 days old, and the cohort included several males and two females. Thymocytes were released mechanically from tissue and stored at -70 °C as pellets of roughly 9-32 million cells. A QIAsymphony instrument was used to extract genomic DNA from the frozen cell pellets. TCRB and TCRAD loci were amplified from a standardized quantity of quality-controlled genomic DNA using the immunoSEQ multiplex PCR assay. Amplicons spanned the V(D)J region at a length sufficient to cover the CDR3 and identify V and J genes. Through the commercial immunoSEQ service, the amplicons were sequenced on an Illumina platform. Primer bias and sequencing errors were corrected as previously described, and TCRAD and TCRB were defined on the basis of the IMGT database. Analysis of the repertoires was done with immunoSEQ Analyzer 3.0 and VDJTools and included basic statistics, V/J segment usage, diversity estimates, rarefaction and pairwise overlap. Chao1, ChaoE, Efron-Thisted, Shannon and inverse Simpson indices were used to estimate diversity, which was also estimated on datasets down-sampled to the smallest sample. For repertoire overlap, CDR3 nucleotide sequence, V gene and J gene had to match strictly, and clustering was done by Jaccard-based multidimensional scaling. Thymus samples yielded on average about 810,000 unique TCRB clonotypes, compared with 80,000 to 85,000 from blood samples.

Sequences were obtained from thymocytes. Recombination connected TRBV7-9 to TRBJ2-7, with a tentative D gene TRBD1 over 5 matching bases. The origin of this receptor is a girl under three years old with a congenital heart defect. Donor details come from another sample of the same person, matched by shared clones. The nucleotide sequence reads as follows: TGTGCCAGCAGCTTAAGGGGCTACGAGCAGTACTTC. Its protein is CASSLRGYEQYF.